This T cell receptor (beta chain) was sequenced in a study of T cells in localized non-small cell lung cancer. Clones were read by immunoSEQ multiplex PCR, and TCRdb kept only the in-frame ones, dropping some. The data hold around 100,000 clones, with 87% observed a single time. The V end lost 4 bases, the J end lost 4 bases, and 14 bases lay between the germline ends. The CDR3 is 15 amino acids. Looked up from germline, CDR1 is SGHNT and CDR2 is YENEEA. The receptor's source is a man aged 35-75 years with stage I squamous cell lung carcinoma. Source: peripheral blood, taken before any cancer treatment. This chain joins TRBV11-3 and TRBJ2-1; D may be TRBD1 (6 bases). As DNA, the CDR3 is TGTGCCAGCAGCTCAGGGGCCGCTACATACAATGAGCAGTTCTTC. As protein: CASSSGAATYNEQFF.